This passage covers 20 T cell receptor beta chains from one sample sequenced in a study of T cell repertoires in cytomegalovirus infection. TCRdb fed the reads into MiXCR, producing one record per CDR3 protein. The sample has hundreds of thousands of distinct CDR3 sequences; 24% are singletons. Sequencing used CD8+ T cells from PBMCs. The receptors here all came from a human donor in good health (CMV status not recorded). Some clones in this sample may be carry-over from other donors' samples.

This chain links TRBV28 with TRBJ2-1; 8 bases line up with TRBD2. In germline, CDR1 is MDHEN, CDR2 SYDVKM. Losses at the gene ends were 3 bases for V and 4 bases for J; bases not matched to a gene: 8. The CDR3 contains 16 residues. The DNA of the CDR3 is TGTGCCAGCAGTTTCGAGGCGGGGGGCCCGTACAATGAGCAGTTCTTC. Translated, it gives CASSFEAGGPYNEQFF.

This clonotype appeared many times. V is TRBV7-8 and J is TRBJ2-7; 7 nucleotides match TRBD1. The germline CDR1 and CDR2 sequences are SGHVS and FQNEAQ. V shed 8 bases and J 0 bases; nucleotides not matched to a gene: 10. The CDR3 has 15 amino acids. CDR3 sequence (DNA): TGTGCCAGCGGCCTGTGGGGACAGAGCTCCTACGAGCAGTACTTC. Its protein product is CASGLWGQSSYEQYF.

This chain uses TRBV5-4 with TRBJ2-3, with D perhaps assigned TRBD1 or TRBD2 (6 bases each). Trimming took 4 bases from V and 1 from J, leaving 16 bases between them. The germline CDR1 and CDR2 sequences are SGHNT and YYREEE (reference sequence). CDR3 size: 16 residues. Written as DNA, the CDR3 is TGTGCCAGCAGCCTGGCCGGGGGCCTTCGCACAGATACGCAGTATTTT. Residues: CASSLAGGLRTDTQYF.

CDR3 in DNA: TGTGCCAGCAGTTTCAGAGCGGGGGGGACCTCGGATACGCAGTATTTT. It codes for CASSFRAGGTSDTQYF. This chain uses TRBV28 with TRBJ2-3; 10 bases match TRBD2. This CDR3 is built from 16 residues. Germline-derived CDR1 and CDR2 are MDHEN and SYDVKM. V lost 3 bases, J lost 6 bases, and 9 bases stayed unmatched.

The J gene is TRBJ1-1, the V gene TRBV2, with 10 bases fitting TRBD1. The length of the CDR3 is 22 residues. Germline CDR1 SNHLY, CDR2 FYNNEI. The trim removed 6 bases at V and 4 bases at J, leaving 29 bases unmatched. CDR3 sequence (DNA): TGTGCCAGCAGCGCCAATCCAATTTCCAGAAGGACAGGGGGAGGTCGTGGCACTGAAGCTTTCTTT. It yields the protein CASSANPISRRTGGGRGTEAFF.

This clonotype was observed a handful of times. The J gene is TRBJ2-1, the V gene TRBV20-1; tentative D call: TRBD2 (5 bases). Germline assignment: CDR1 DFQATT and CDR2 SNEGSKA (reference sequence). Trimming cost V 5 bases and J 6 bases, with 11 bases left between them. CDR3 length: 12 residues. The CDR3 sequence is CSAADWGNEQFF. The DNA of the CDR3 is TGCAGTGCTGCGGACTGGGGCAATGAGCAGTTCTTC.

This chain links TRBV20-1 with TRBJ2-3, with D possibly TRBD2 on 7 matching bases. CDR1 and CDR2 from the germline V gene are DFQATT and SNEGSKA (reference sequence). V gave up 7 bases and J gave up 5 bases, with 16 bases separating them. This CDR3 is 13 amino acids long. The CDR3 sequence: CSGRGGGGDTQYF. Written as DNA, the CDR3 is TGCAGTGGCCGGGGAGGGGGAGGAGATACGCAGTATTTT.

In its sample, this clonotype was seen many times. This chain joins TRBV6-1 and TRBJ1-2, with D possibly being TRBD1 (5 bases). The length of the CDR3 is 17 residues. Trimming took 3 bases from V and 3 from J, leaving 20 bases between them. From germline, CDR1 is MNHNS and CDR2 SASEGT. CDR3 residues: CASSDGTVHFPYYGYTF. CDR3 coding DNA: TGTGCCAGCAGTGACGGGACGGTTCACTTCCCATACTATGGCTACACCTTC.

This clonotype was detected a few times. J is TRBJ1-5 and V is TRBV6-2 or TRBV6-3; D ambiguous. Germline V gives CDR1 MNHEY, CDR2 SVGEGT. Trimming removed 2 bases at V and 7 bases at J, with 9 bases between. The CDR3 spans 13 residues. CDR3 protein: CASSYRRNQPQHF. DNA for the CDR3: TGTGCCAGCAGTTACCGGAGAAACCAGCCCCAGCATTTT.

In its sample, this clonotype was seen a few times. The CDR3 region has the DNA TGCATCCCCCGGGGCGGGGGGCCTTACAATGAGCAGTTCTTC. The encoded protein is CIPRGGGPYNEQFF. This rearrangement joins TRBV20-1 to TRBJ2-1; 8 bases match TRBD2. From germline, CDR1 is DFQATT and CDR2 SNEGSKA (reference sequence). The CDR3 runs 14 residues.

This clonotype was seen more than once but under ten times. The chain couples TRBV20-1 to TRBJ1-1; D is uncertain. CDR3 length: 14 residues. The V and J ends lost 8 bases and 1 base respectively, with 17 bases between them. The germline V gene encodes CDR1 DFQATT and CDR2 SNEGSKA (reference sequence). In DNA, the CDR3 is TGCAGTCCCGAATGGGCCCTCCCGAACACTGAAGCTTTCTTT. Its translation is CSPEWALPNTEAFF.

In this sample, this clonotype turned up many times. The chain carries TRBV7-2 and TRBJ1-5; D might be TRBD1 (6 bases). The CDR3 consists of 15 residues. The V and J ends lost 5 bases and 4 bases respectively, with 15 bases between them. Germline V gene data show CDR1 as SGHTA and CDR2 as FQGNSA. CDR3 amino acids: CASSTHRVRNQPQHF. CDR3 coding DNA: TGTGCCAGCAGCACCCACAGGGTTCGGAATCAGCCCCAGCATTTT. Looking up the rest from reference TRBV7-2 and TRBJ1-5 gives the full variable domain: GAGVSQSPSNKVTEKGKDVELRCDPISGHTALYWYRQSLGQGLEFLIYFQGNSAPDKSGLPSDRFSAERTGGSVSTLTIQRTQQEDSAVYLCASSTHRVRNQPQHFGDGTRLSIL.

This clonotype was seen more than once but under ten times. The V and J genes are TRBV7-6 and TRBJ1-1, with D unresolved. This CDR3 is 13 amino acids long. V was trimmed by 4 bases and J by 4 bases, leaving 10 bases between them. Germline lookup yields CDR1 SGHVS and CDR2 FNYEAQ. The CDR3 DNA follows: TGTGCCAGCAGCTCCCCCGAGATCACTGAAGCTTTCTTT. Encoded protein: CASSSPEITEAFF.

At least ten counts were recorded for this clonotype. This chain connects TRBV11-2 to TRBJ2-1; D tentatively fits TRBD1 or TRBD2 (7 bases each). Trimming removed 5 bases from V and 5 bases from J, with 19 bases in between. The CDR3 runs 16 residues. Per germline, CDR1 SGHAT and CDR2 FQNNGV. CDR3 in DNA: TGTGCCAGCAGCCCCCAGGGGGGGAACCCGAACAATGAGCAGTTCTTC. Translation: CASSPQGGNPNNEQFF. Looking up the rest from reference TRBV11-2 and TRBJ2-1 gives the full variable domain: EAGVAQSPRYKIIEKRQSVAFWCNPISGHATLYWYQQILGQGPKLLIQFQNNGVVDDSQLPKDRFSAERLKGVDSTLKIQPAKLEDSAVYLCASSPQGGNPNNEQFFGPGTRLTVL.

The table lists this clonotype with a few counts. The CDR3 protein is CASSDLGLARYNEQFF. The CDR3 DNA reads as TGTGCCAGCAGCGACCTAGGACTAGCGCGGTACAATGAGCAGTTCTTC. The chain employs TRBV25-1 and TRBJ2-1, with 9 nucleotides matching TRBD2. The length of the CDR3 is 16 residues. The germline CDR1 and CDR2 sequences are MGHDK and SYGVNS. J gave up 4 bases and V 6 bases, and 10 bases lay outside the gene matches.

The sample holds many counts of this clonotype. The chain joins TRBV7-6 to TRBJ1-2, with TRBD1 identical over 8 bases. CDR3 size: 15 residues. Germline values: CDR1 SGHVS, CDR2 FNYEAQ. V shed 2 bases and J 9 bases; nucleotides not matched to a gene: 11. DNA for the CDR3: TGTGCCAGCAGCTTACAACGCAGGACAGGGATACGCTACACCTTC. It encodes CASSLQRRTGIRYTF.

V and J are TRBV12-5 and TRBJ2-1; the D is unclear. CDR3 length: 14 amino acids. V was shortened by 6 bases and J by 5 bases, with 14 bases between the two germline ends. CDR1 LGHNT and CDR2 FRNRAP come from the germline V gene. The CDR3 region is CASGSPTDNNEQFF. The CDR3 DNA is TGTGCTAGTGGCTCGCCCACAGACAACAATGAGCAGTTCTTC.

The CDR3 loop is CASSPTGGYGYGYTF. DNA of the CDR3: TGTGCCAGTAGCCCCACAGGGGGCTACGGCTATGGCTACACCTTC. This chain connects TRBV27 to TRBJ1-2; 9 bases map to TRBD1. With V trimmed by 9 bases and J by 4 bases, 12 bases remained unmatched. The CDR3 has 15 amino acids. The germline gives CDR1 MNHEY, CDR2 SMNVEV (reference sequence).

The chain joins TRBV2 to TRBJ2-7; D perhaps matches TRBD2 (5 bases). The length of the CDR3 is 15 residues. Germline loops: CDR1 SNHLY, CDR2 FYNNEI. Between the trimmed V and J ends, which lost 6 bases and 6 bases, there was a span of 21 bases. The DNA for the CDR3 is TGTGCCAGCAGCCCGAAGGGATGGGGAGCCCTCGAGCAGTACGTC. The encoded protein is CASSPKGWGALEQYV.

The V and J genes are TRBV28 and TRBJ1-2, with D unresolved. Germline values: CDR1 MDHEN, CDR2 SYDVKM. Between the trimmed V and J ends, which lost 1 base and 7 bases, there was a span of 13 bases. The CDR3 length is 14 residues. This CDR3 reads CASSLYQQSRGYTF. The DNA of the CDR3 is TGTGCCAGCAGTTTATACCAACAGTCTCGTGGCTACACCTTC.